These 3 T cell receptor beta chains were all obtained from the same sample, sequenced in a study of beta chain features in type 1 diabetes. Expressed TCRB transcripts were sequenced after all isolated RNA was converted to cDNA. This table comes from immunoSEQ multiplex PCR, and its TCRdb copy is limited to in-frame clones, with some not included. The table records a few hundred thousand clones, roughly a fifth of them present only once. Input material: naive CD4+ T cells from blood. These receptor sequences come from a woman in her late teens or twenties in good health.

This clone was detected only a few times. V is TRBV7-9 and J is TRBJ2-2; TRBD2 is a possible D gene (5 bases). The CDR3 spans 16 residues. Between the trimmed V and J ends, which lost 6 bases and 3 bases, there was a span of 17 bases. Germline V CDR1 and CDR2: SEHNR, FQNEAQ (reference sequence). The CDR3 sequence: CASRRMARVDTGELFF. CDR3 coding DNA: TGTGCCAGCAGGCGAATGGCGAGGGTGGACACCGGGGAGCTGTTTTTT.

The chain is built from TRBV18 and TRBJ2-6, with 7 bases lining up with TRBD1. V was clipped by 1 base and J by 4 bases; unmatched bases: 4. The germline V gene encodes CDR1 KGHSH and CDR2 LQKENI. This CDR3 spans 16 amino acids. The CDR3 loop reads CASSPQGARGANVLTF. CDR3 bases: TGTGCCAGCTCACCACAGGGGGCGAGGGGGGCCAACGTCCTGACTTTC. Drawing the rest from reference TRBV18 and TRBJ2-6, the complete variable domain is NAGVMQNPRHLVRRRGQEARLRCSPMKGHSHVYWYRQLPEEGLKFMVYLQKENIIDESGMPKERFSAEFPKEGPSILRIQQVVRGDSAAYFCASSPQGARGANVLTFGAGSRLTVL.

The rearrangement links TRBV5-1 to TRBJ2-1; D gene uncertain. Germline V CDR1 and CDR2: SGHRS, YFSETQ. V shed 4 bases and J shed 4 bases, with 9 bases lying between them. The CDR3 has 13 residues. The CDR3 reads CASSPDGYNEQFF. The CDR3 nucleotides read TGCGCCAGCAGCCCCGACGGGTACAATGAGCAGTTCTTC.